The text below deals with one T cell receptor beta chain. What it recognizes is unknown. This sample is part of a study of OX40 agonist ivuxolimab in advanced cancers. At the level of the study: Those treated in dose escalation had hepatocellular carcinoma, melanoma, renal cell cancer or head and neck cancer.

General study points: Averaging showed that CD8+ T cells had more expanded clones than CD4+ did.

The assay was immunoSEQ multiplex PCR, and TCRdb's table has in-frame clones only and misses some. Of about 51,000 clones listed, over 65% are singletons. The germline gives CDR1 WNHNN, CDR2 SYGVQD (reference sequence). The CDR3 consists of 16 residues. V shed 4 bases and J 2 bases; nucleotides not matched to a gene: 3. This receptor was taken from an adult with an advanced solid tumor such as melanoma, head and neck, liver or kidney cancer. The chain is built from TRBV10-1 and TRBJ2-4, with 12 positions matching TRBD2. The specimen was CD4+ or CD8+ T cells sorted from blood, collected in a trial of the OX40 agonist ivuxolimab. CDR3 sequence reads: CASSAGLAGTKNIQYF. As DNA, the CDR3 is TGCGCCAGCAGTGCCGGACTAGCGGGAACCAAAAACATTCAGTACTTC.